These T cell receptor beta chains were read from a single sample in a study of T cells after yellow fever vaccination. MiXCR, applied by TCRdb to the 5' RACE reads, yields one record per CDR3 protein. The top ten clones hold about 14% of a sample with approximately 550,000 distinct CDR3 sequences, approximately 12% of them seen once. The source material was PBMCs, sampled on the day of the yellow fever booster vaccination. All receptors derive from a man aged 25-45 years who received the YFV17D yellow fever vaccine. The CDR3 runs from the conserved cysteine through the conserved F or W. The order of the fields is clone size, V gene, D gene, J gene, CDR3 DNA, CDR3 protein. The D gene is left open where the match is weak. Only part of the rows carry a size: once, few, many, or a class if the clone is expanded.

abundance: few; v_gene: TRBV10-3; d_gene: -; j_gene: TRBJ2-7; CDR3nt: TGTGCCATCGGGGCCGACAAGGGGGACGAGCAGTACTTC; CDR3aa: CAIGADKGDEQYF
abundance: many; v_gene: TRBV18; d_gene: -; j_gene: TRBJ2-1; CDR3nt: TGTGCCAGCTCACCCAAGATGGGTGAGCAGTTCTTC; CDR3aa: CASSPKMGEQFF
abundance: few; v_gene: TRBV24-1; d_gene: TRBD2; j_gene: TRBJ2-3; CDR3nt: TGTGCCACCAGTGATTGGGGTAGCGGGAGCGCAGATACGCAGTATTTT; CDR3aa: CATSDWGSGSADTQYF
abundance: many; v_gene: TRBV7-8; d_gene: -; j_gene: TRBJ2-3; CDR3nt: TGTGCCAGCAGTCTAGCCGGGACACCCCGTAGCACAGATACGCAGTATTTT; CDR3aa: CASSLAGTPRSTDTQYF
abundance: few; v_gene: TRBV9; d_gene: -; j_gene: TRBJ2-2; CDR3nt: TGTGCCAGCAGCGTCGACCCTGTCGGGGAGCTGTTTTTT; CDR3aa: CASSVDPVGELFF
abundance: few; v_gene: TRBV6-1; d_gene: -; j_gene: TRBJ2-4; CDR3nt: TGTGCCAGCAACCCCCGGGACGCCACCTTAAACATTCAGTACTTC; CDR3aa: CASNPRDATLNIQYF
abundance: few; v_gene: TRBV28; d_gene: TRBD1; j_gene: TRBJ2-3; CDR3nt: TGTGCCAGCAGTTTGGGACAGACCGTCCCAGATACGCAGTATTTT; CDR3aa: CASSLGQTVPDTQYF
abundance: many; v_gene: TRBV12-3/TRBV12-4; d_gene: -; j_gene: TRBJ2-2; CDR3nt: TGTGCCAGCAGTCTTAGTCTCACCGGGGAGCTGTTTTTT; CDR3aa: CASSLSLTGELFF
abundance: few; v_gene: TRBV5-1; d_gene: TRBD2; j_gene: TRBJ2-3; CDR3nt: TGCGCCAGCAGCTTACTAGCGGGAGCAGGAGATACGCAGTATTTT; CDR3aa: CASSLLAGAGDTQYF
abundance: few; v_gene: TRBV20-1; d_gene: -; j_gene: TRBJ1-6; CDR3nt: TGCAGTGCTAGAGGGCAGGTCGATTCACCCCTCCACTTT; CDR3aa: CSARGQVDSPLHF
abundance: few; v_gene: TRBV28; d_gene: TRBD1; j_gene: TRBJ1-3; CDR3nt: TGTGCCAGCAGACCCTTAGGGACAGCCGCACCTGGAAACACCATATATTTT; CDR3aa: CASRPLGTAAPGNTIYF
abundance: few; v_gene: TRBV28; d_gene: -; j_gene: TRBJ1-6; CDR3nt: TGTGCCAGCAGTCCATCGTCAGGGGAGGCCAATTCACCCCTCCACTTT; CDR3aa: CASSPSSGEANSPLHF
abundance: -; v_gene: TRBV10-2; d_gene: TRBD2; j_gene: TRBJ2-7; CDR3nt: TGCGCCAGTTCAGGCGGGAGTTTTTACGAGCAGTACTTC; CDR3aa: CASSGGSFYEQYF
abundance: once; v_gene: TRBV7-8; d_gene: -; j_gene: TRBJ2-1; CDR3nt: TGTGCCAGCAGCTTAACGTACATTGAGCAGTTCTTC; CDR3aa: CASSLTYIEQFF
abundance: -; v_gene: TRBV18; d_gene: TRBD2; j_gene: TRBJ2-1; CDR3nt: TGTGCCAGCTCAATTGCCCCGGGACTAGCGGGAGTCGGCTCCTACAATGAGCAGTTCTTC; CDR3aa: CASSIAPGLAGVGSYNEQFF
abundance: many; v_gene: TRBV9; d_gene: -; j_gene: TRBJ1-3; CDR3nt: TGTGCCAGCAGCGGTACCGACAGGCCCGGGGGAAACACCATATATTTT; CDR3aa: CASSGTDRPGGNTIYF